Included here is one T cell receptor beta chain sequence, with context. What it binds is not known. Per germline, CDR1 SGHVS and CDR2 FNYEAQ. The CDR3 loop spans 17 amino acids. V dropped 1 base and J dropped 0 bases, with 13 bases sitting between them. The sample comes from a study of T-cell reconstitution after alpha-beta-depleted transplantation in children. Study-wide results and limits: Several hundred expanded graft clones reportedly were the source of alpha-beta T cells about two months after transplant. The authors attributed T-cell counts and diversity one year after transplant mostly to newly produced T cells.

Preparation of the TCRbeta library was carried out with unique molecular identifiers. TCRdb recomputed calls from the PCR reads with MiXCR, one row per CDR3 protein. The data show about 980,000 distinct CDR3 sequences, roughly 29% seen once. The material sequenced was PBMCs, mostly from graft donor cells, taken 360 days after TCRalphabeta/CD19-depleted stem cell transplant. The rearrangement joins TRBV7-6 to TRBJ1-3; D not resolved. The source of this sequence is a boy under three years old who had a stem cell transplant for SCID, so the T cells may come from the graft donor. CDR3 protein: CASSLVGRVNSGNTIYF. CDR3 nucleotide sequence: TGTGCCAGCAGCTTAGTGGGCAGAGTAAACTCTGGAAACACCATATATTTT.